This TCR beta chain was sequenced for a study of blood T cell repertoires in COVID-19. Source study methods: Estimation of nucleated cell counts relied on the amplification of reference gene primers. Only in-frame clones appear in the TCRdb table, and some are missing; sequencing was by immunoSEQ multiplex PCR. V and J calls and clone size are given by that table; D and trimming were obtained from the DNA. The sample lists 85,000 to 110,000 clones, about 91% occurring once. The germline V gene encodes CDR1 GTSNPN and CDR2 SVGIG (reference sequence). The CDR3 length is 13 residues. V dropped 1 base and J dropped 6 bases, with 12 bases sitting between them.

The J gene is TRBJ2-5, the V gene TRBV30, with TRBD1 as a possible D gene (5 bases). The clonotype comes from a human donor in a cohort sampled during active COVID-19. Material for sequencing was peripheral blood. The CDR3 DNA reads as TGTGCCTGGAGTGGACAGTGGGGCCAGACCCAGTACTTC. Translating gives CAWSGQWGQTQYF.